The table lists the clone carrying this T cell receptor beta chain with a few counts. The sample comes from a study of response to subunit inactivated influenza vaccine. MiXCR was run by TCRdb on the RT-PCR reads, yielding one entry per CDR3 protein. There are 500,000 to 600,000 distinct CDR3 sequences in the sample; about 10% occur only once, and approximately 11% lies in the top ten. This CDR3 is built from 19 residues. The J segment lost 0 bases and the V segment lost 4 bases, leaving 12 bases of the junction unmatched. Germline-derived CDR1 and CDR2 are SGHRS and YFSETQ. Separately, the same data were catalogued under a study of T cells expressing NK-cell markers. This second study notes: Scientists made TCR beta cDNA using 5'RACE template switching with UMIs. For a handful of donors, these clonotypes were likewise the leading ones in the CD3+CD56-NKG2C+ fraction.

This receptor was obtained from a man aged 50 to 59 who received an inactivated influenza vaccine. The J gene is TRBJ2-1, the V gene TRBV5-1, with 11 bases that match TRBD2. The sequences come from PBMCs from blood, collected on the day of vaccination. The CDR3 sequence is CASSPRGSGRASSYNEQFF. Here the CDR3 DNA reads TGCGCCAGCAGCCCGCGGGGTAGCGGGAGGGCTAGCTCCTACAATGAGCAGTTCTTC.